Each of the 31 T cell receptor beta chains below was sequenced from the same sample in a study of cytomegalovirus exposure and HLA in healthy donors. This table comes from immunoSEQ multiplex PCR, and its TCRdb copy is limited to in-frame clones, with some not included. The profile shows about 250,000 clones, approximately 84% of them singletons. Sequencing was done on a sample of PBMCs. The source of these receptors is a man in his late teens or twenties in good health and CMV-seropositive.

The CDR3 loop reads CASSLRTAQETQYF. Here the CDR3 DNA reads TGTGCCAGCAGTTTACGGACAGCACAAGAGACCCAGTACTTC. This chain uses TRBV27 with TRBJ2-5; D perhaps matches TRBD1 (6 bases). Germline V gene lookup returns CDR1 MNHEY and CDR2 SMNVEV (reference sequence). The CDR3 contains 14 residues. V was pared by 2 bases and J by 2 bases, with 9 bases between.

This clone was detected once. The CDR3 DNA reads TGTGCCAGCAGCTTGGTGGCGGGATCGTCAGATACGCAGTATTTT. Protein sequence: CASSLVAGSSDTQYF. This chain joins TRBV5-6 and TRBJ2-3, with D possibly matching TRBD2 (6 bases). The V end lost 0 bases, the J end lost 4 bases, and 12 bases lay between the germline ends. Germline loops: CDR1 SGHDT, CDR2 YYEEEE. This CDR3 contains 15 residues.

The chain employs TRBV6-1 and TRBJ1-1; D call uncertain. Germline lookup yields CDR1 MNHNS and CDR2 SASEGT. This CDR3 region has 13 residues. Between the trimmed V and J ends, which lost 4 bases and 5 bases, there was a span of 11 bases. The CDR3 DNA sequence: TGTGCCAGCAGTGGTATCTCCGAGACTGAAGCTTTCTTT. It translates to CASSGISETEAFF.

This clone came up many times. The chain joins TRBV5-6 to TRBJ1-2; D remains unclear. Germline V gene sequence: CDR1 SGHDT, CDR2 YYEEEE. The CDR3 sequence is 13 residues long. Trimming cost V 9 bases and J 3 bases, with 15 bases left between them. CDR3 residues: CATKDPADYGYTF. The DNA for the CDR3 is TGTGCCACAAAGGACCCTGCGGACTATGGCTACACCTTC.

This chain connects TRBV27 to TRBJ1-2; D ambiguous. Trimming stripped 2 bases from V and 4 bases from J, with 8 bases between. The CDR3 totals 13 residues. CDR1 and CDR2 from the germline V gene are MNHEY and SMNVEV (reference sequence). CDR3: CASSLSWGYGYTF. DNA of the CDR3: TGTGCCAGCAGTTTAAGTTGGGGCTATGGCTACACCTTC.

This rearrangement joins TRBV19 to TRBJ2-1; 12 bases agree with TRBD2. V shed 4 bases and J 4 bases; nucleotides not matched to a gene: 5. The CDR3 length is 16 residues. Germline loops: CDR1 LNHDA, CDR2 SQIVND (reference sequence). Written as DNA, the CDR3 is TGTGCCAGTAGTACTCAAGGACTAGCGGGATACAATGAGCAGTTCTTC. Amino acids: CASSTQGLAGYNEQFF.

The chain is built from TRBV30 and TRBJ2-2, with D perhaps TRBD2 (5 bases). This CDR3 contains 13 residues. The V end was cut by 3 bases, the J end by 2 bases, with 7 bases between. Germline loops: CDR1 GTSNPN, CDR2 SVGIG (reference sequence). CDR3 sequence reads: CAWSRLNTGELFF. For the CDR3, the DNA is TGTGCCTGGAGCCGACTAAACACCGGGGAGCTGTTTTTT.

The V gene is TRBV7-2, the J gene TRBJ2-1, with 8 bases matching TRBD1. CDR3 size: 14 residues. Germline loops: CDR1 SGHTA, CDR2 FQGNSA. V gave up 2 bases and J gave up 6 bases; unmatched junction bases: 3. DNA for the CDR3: TGTGCCAGCAGCTTACGGACAGGGCCCAATGAGCAGTTCTTC. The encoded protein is CASSLRTGPNEQFF.

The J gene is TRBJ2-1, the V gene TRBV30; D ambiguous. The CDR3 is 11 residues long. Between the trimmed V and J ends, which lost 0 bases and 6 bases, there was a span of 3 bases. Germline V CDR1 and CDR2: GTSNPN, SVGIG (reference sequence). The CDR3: CAWSVLNEQFF. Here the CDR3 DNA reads TGTGCCTGGAGTGTACTCAATGAGCAGTTCTTC.

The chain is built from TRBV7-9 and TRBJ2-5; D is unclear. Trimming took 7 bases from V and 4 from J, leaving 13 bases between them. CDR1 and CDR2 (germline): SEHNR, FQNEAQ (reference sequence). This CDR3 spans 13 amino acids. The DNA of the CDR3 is TGTGCCAGCACCCAGCCCCCGAGAGAGACCCAGTACTTC. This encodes CASTQPPRETQYF.

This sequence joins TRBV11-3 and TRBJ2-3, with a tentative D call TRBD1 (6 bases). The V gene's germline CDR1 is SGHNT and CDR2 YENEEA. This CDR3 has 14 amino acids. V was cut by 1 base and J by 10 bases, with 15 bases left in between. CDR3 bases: TGTGCCAGCAGCTTAGGGGGGCCCGATGTTTCGCAGTATTTT. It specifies CASSLGGPDVSQYF.

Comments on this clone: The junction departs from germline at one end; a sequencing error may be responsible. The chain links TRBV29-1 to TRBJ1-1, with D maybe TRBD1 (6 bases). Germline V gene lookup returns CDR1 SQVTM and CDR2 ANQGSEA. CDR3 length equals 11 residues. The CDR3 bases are TGCAGCGTTGAGGGCAGGGGAGGTGCGTGGTTT. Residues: CSVEGRGGAWF.

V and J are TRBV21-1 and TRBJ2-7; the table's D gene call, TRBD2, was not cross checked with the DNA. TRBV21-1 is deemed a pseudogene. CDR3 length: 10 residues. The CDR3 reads CARRGPEQYF. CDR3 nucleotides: TGTGCCAGAAGAGGGCCCGAGCAGTACTTC.

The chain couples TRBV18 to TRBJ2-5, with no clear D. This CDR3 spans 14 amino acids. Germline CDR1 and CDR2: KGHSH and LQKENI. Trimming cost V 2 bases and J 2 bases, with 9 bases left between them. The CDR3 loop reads CASSPISQQETQYF. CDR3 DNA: TGTGCCAGCTCACCAATTAGCCAGCAAGAGACCCAGTACTTC.

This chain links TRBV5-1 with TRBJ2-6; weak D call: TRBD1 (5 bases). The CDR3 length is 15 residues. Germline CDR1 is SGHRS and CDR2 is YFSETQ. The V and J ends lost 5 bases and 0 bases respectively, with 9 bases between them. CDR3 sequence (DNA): TGCGCCAGCAGGCCAGGGCTCTCTGGGGCCAACGTCCTGACTTTC. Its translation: CASRPGLSGANVLTF. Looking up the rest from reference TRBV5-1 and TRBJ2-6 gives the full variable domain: KAGVTQTPRYLIKTRGQQVTLSCSPISGHRSVSWYQQTPGQGLQFLFEYFSETQRNKGNFPGRFSGRQFSNSRSEMNVSTLELGDSALYLCASRPGLSGANVLTFGAGSRLTVL.

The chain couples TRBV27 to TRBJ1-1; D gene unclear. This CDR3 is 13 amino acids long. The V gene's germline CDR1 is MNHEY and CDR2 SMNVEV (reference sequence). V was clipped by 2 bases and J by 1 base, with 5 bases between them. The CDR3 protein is CASSLQQNTEAFF. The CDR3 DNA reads TGTGCCAGCAGTTTACAGCAGAACACTGAAGCTTTCTTT.

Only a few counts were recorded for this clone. The CDR3 nucleotides read TGTGCCAGCAGTTCATCTACTACGGGGTCCCTATATGGCTACACCTTC. Translated, it gives CASSSSTTGSLYGYTF. The J gene is TRBJ1-2, the V gene TRBV27, with D hard to call. The ends were cut back, 4 bases at V and 5 bases at J, with 20 bases in the middle. The germline V gene encodes CDR1 MNHEY and CDR2 SMNVEV (reference sequence). There are 16 residues in the CDR3.

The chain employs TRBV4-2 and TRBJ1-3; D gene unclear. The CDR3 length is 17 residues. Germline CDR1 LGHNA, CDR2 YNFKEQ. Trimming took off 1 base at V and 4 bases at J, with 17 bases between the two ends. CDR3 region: CASSQASGRESGNTIYF. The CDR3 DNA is TGTGCCAGCAGCCAAGCGTCGGGAAGGGAATCAGGAAACACCATATATTTT.

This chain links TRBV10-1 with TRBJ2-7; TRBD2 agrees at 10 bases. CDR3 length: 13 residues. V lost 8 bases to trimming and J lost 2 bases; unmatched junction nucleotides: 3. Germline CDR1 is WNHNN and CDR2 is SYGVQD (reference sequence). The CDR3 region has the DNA TGCGCCAGCGGACTAGCGGATCCCTACGAGCAGTACTTC. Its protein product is CASGLADPYEQYF.

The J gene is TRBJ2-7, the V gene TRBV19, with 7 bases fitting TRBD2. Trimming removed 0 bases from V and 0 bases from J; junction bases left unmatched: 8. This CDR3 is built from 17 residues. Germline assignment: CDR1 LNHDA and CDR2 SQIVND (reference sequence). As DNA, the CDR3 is TGTGCCAGTAGTATAGATCTCGTAGCGGGCGTCTCCTACGAGCAGTACTTC. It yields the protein CASSIDLVAGVSYEQYF.

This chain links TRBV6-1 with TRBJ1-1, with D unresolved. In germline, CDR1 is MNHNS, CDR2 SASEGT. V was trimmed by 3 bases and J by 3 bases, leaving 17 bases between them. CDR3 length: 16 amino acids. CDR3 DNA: TGTGCCAGCAGTGAGTCCTACCCGGCGGGCGACACTGAAGCTTTCTTT. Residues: CASSESYPAGDTEAFF.

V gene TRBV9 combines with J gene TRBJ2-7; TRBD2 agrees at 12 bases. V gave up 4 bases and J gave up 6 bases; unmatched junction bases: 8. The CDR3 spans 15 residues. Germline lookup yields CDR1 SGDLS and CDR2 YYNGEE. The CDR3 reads CASSPRLAGDFEQYF. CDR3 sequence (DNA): TGTGCCAGCAGCCCCCGACTAGCGGGAGACTTCGAGCAGTACTTC.

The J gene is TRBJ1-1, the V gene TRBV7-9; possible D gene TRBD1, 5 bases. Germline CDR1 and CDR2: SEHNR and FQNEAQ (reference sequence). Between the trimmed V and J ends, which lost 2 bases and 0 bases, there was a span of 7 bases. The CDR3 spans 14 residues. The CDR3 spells CASSLSRVNTEAFF. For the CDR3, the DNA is TGTGCCAGCAGCTTAAGCAGGGTGAACACTGAAGCTTTCTTT.

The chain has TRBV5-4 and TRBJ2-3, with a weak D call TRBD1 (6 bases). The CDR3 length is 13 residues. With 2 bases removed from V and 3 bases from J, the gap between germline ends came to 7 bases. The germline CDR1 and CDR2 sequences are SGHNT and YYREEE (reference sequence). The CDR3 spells CASSFRGTDTQYF. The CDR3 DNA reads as TGTGCCAGCAGCTTTAGGGGGACAGATACGCAGTATTTT. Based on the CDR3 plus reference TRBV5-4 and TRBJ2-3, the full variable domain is ETGVTQSPTHLIKTRGQQVTLRCSSQSGHNTVSWYQQALGQGPQFIFQYYREEENGRGNFPPRFSGLQFPNYSSELNVNALELDDSALYLCASSFRGTDTQYFGPGTRLTVL.

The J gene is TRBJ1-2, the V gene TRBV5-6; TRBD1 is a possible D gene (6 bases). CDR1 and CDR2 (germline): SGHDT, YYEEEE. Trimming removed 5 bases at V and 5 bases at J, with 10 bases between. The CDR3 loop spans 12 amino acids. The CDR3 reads CASRRDTYGYTF. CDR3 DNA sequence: TGTGCCAGCAGACGGGACACTTATGGCTACACCTTC.

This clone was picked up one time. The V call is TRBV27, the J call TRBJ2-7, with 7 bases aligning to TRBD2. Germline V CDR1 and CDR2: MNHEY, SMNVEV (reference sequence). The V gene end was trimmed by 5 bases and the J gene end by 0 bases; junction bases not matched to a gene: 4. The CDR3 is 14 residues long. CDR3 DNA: TGTGCCAGCAGTCCGCGACTAGCCTCCTACGAGCAGTACTTC. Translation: CASSPRLASYEQYF.

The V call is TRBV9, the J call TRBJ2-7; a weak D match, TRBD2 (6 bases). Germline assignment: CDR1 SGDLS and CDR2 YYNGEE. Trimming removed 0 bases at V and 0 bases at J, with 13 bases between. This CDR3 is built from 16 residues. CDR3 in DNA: TGTGCCAGCAGCGTAGATGGGGGGATCACCTCCTACGAGCAGTACTTC. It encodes CASSVDGGITSYEQYF.

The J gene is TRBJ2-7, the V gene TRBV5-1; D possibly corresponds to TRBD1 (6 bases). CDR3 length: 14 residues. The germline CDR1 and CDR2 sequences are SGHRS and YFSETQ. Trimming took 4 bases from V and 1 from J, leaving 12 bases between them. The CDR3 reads CASSPQGMSYEQYF. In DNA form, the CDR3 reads TGCGCCAGCAGCCCGCAGGGGATGTCCTACGAGCAGTACTTC.

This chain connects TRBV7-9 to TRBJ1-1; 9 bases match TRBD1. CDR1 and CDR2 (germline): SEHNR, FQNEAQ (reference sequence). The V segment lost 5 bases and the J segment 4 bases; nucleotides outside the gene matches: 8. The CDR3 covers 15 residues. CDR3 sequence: CASSPDRGVGTEAFF. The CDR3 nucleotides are TGTGCCAGCAGCCCCGACAGGGGGGTAGGCACTGAAGCTTTCTTT.

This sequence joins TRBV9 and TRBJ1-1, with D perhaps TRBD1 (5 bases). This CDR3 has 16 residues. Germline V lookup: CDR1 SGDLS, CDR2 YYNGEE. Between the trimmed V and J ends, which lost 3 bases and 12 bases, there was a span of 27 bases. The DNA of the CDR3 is TGTGCCAGCAGCGCGAACTCCGACTCGGGGTTAGGGGTCACTTTCTTT. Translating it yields CASSANSDSGLGVTFF. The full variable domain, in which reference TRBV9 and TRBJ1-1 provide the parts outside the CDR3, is DSGVTQTPKHLITATGQRVTLRCSPRSGDLSVYWYQQSLDQGLQFLIQYYNGEERAKGNILERFSAQQFPDLHSELNLSSLELGDSALYFCASSANSDSGLGVTFFGQGTRLTVV.

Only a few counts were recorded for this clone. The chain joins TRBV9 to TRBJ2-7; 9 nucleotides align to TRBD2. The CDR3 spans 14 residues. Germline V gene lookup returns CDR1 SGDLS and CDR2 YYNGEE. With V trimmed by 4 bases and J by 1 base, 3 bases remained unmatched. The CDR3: CASSPSGASYEQYF. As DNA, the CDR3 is TGTGCCAGCAGCCCTAGCGGGGCATCCTACGAGCAGTACTTC.